Listed below are T cell receptor beta chains from one sample, sequenced in a study of blood T cells in healthy people across ages. TCRdb recomputed calls from the 5' RACE reads with MiXCR, one row per CDR3 protein. The repertoire holds about a million distinct CDR3 sequences, with roughly 47% as singletons. The sample was blood. Receptor source: a woman aged 55-69 years in good health. The CDR3 runs from the conserved cysteine through the conserved F or W. The D gene is left open where the match is weak. Size tells how often a clone was seen (once, few, many) or the class of an expanded clone, and some rows leave it out.

j_call clone_size d_call v_call cdr3_nt cdr3_aa
TRBJ2-3 . TRBD2 TRBV29-1 TGCAGCGTTGGCGCTAGCGGGAGGACAGATACGCAGTATTTT CSVGASGRTDTQYF
TRBJ2-7 . . TRBV4-3 TGCGCCAGCGGCCAAGTGGGCAGCCACGAGCAGTACTTC CASGQVGSHEQYF
TRBJ2-1 . TRBD2 TRBV11-2 TGTGCCAGCAGCGAACCGGGGGAGGGCCTTGGCAATGAGCAGTTCTTC CASSEPGEGLGNEQFF
TRBJ1-2 . TRBD1 TRBV6-5 TGTGCCAGCAGTCGCTGGGGACAGGCCGATTATGGCTACACCTTC CASSRWGQADYGYTF
TRBJ2-7 . TRBD1 TRBV6-5 TGTGCCAGCAGTCAGGACAGGTTTATGTACGAGCAGTACTTC CASSQDRFMYEQYF
TRBJ2-5 many . TRBV20-1 TGCAGTGCCGTCGACAGAGGTCTTCGGTCGGCGCAAGAGACCCAGTACTTC CSAVDRGLRSAQETQYF
TRBJ1-1 few TRBD1 TRBV25-1 TGTGCCAGCAGTGATCGGACAGGGGTGAACACTGAAGCTTTCTTT CASSDRTGVNTEAFF
TRBJ1-4 . . TRBV2 TGTGCCAGCAACTGGCGGTCGGCTAATGAAAAACTGTTTTTT CASNWRSANEKLFF
TRBJ2-3 . . TRBV4-1 TGCGCCAGCAGCCAAGATCGCCCCGGGACGACGACAGATACGCAGTATTTT CASSQDRPGTTTDTQYF
TRBJ2-5 . . TRBV29-1 TGCAGCGTAGGGGGGTATAGGACCCAGTACTTC CSVGGYRTQYF
TRBJ1-2 . TRBD1 TRBV7-9 TGTGCCAGCAGCTTACGACAGGGGATGGGCTACACCTTC CASSLRQGMGYTF
TRBJ2-7 . TRBD2 TRBV29-1 TGCAGCGTCGGAGGGCTTAGCGGGAGTTCCTACGAGCAGTACTTC CSVGGLSGSSYEQYF
TRBJ1-1 . . TRBV10-3 TGTGCCATCAGTGAGTCAGAGGGAATGAACACTGAAGCTTTCTTT CAISESEGMNTEAFF
TRBJ2-1 . . TRBV3-1 TGTGCCAGCAGCCAAGTTGTCGTCAATGAGCAGTTCTTC CASSQVVVNEQFF
TRBJ2-2 . TRBD1 TRBV6-5 TGTGCCAGCAGTTATGGGACAGCATTCACCGGGGAGCTGTTTTTT CASSYGTAFTGELFF
TRBJ2-3 . . TRBV4-2 TGTGCCAGCAGCCAAGTCACCAGGGTGGGGGATACGCAGTATTTT CASSQVTRVGDTQYF
TRBJ2-7 . . TRBV6-2/TRBV6-3 TGTGCCAGCCGTCAGGGGTTCTACGAGCAGTACTTC CASRQGFYEQYF
TRBJ2-7 . TRBD2 TRBV6-6 TGTGCCAGCAGTTACTCTGGCGGGGGGACCTACGAGCAGTACTTC CASSYSGGGTYEQYF
TRBJ2-1 . . TRBV20-1 TGCAGTGCTAGAGACTACAGGGTGGGGTACAATGAGCAGTTCTTC CSARDYRVGYNEQFF
TRBJ1-2 few . TRBV7-2 TGTGCCAGCAGCCTACTTGACATGTCTAACTATGGCTACACCTTC CASSLLDMSNYGYTF
TRBJ2-7 many TRBD1 TRBV5-1 TGCGCCAGCAGCTCCGGACAGGGGGCGAACTCCTACGAGCAGTACTTC CASSSGQGANSYEQYF
TRBJ1-3 . . TRBV12-3/TRBV12-4 TGTGCCAGCATCATCGGCACCACTGGAAACACCATATATTTT CASIIGTTGNTIYF
TRBJ1-6 few . TRBV4-1 TGCGCCAGCAGCCAAGAACCAGTACCATTACTTAATTCACCCCTCCACTTT CASSQEPVPLLNSPLHF
TRBJ2-5 . TRBD1 TRBV10-3 TGTGCCATCAGGCCGGACAGGGAAAAAGAGACCCAGTACTTC CAIRPDREKETQYF
TRBJ2-7 . TRBD1 TRBV20-1 TGCAGTGCACCGGACAGGGGGCTTTGGGAGCAGTACTTC CSAPDRGLWEQYF
TRBJ2-7 few . TRBV20-1 TGCAGTGCTAGAGATGAGGCTAGTGGAACCTACGAGCAGTACTTC CSARDEASGTYEQYF
TRBJ1-2 . . TRBV28 TGTGCCAGCAGTCCAAAGGGCAGGGTCTATGGCTACACCTTC CASSPKGRVYGYTF
TRBJ2-1 . . TRBV7-6 TGTGCCAGCAGCTTAGCGGGACCTTTGTTCAATGAGCAGTTCTTC CASSLAGPLFNEQFF
TRBJ2-1 . TRBD2 TRBV29-1 TGCAGCGTTAGCACGACGAGCGGGGTCGATGAGCAGTTCTTC CSVSTTSGVDEQFF
TRBJ2-7 . . TRBV20-1 TGCAGTGCCCCTGGGGGGGCGGGGGACTACGAGCAGTACTTC CSAPGGAGDYEQYF
TRBJ2-5 few TRBD1 TRBV15 TGTGCCACCAGCAGGGGACAGTTAAGGGAGCAGTACTTC CATSRGQLREQYF
TRBJ2-3 . . TRBV7-9 TGTGCCAGCAGATCGGGAGAGACTAGCACAGATACGCAGTATTTT CASRSGETSTDTQYF
TRBJ2-3 few TRBD1 TRBV29-1 TGCAGCGTCACCCGGGACAGGGGTACAGATACGCAGTATTTT CSVTRDRGTDTQYF
TRBJ2-2 . . TRBV20-1 TGCAGTGCCCCCTGGCGGGACGACACCGGGGAGCTGTTTTTT CSAPWRDDTGELFF
TRBJ2-7 . TRBD2 TRBV9 TGTGCCAGCAGCGGCTCGGGACTAGCGGGAGACGAGCAGTACTTC CASSGSGLAGDEQYF
TRBJ1-5 . TRBD1 TRBV12-3/TRBV12-4 TGTGCCAGCAGTGCGGGGACAGGGGGAGGTCAGCCCCAGCATTTT CASSAGTGGGQPQHF
TRBJ2-7 few . TRBV27 TGTGCCAGCACCCCCCTCAGTCCCGGGAGAGGAGGATACGAGCAGTACTTC CASTPLSPGRGGYEQYF
TRBJ2-1 . . TRBV29-1 TGCAGCGCTCTCCGCTCCTACAATGAGCAGTTCTTC CSALRSYNEQFF
TRBJ2-7 . TRBD1 TRBV6-5 TGTGCCAGCAGTTCCCCCGGACAGGGTGTGAACGAGCAGTACTTC CASSSPGQGVNEQYF
TRBJ2-7 few . TRBV30 TGTGCCTGGAGTGTAGGAGGTTCCTACGAGCAGTACTTC CAWSVGGSYEQYF
TRBJ2-1 . . TRBV4-2 TGTGCCAGCAGCCAAGGGACCTGTCACGGCGAGCAGTTCTTC CASSQGTCHGEQFF
TRBJ2-7 many . TRBV3-1 TGTGCCAGCAGCCAAGCGAGCTACGAGCAGTACTTC CASSQASYEQYF
TRBJ2-3 . . TRBV28 TGTGCCAGCAGGCCGTTTCGCCAAGGGGACACAGATACGCAGTATTTT CASRPFRQGDTDTQYF
TRBJ2-3 . TRBD2 TRBV6-2/TRBV6-3 TGTGCCAACAGTTATCGGGAGGGCCGAGATACGCAGTATTTT CANSYREGRDTQYF
TRBJ2-3 few TRBD2 TRBV4-1 TGCGCCAGCAGCCAAGTACCGGGACTAGCGGGAGCTGATACGCAGTATTTT CASSQVPGLAGADTQYF
TRBJ1-1 . . TRBV12-3/TRBV12-4 TGTGCCAGCAGTAGGGAATCCGACTTCACTGAAGCTTTCTTT CASSRESDFTEAFF
TRBJ1-2 . TRBD1 TRBV7-2 TGTGCCAGCAGCTTAGCACAGGGGGCGAACTATGGCTACACCTTC CASSLAQGANYGYTF
TRBJ2-7 few TRBD1 TRBV29-1 TGCAGCGTCGCGGACAGGGGGCAATGTGAGCAGTACTTC CSVADRGQCEQYF
TRBJ2-1 . TRBD2 TRBV6-1 TGTGCCAGCAGCGTATCTAGCGGGACTTCCTACAATGAGCAGTTCTTC CASSVSSGTSYNEQFF
TRBJ2-1 few TRBD2 TRBV11-2 TGTGCCAGCCGGGGGACTAGCGGGACTGAGCAGTTCTTC CASRGTSGTEQFF
TRBJ2-1 . TRBD2 TRBV7-2 TGTGCCAGCAGCTCACGGGGACTAGCGGGGGACAATGAGCAGTTCTTC CASSSRGLAGDNEQFF
TRBJ2-5 . . TRBV20-1 TGCAGTGCTAGTGCGGATTCCGAGACCCAGTACTTC CSASADSETQYF
TRBJ1-2 few TRBD1 TRBV10-3 TGTGCCATCAGTGACCCAGGGGGCGTGGATGGCTACACCTTC CAISDPGGVDGYTF
TRBJ2-5 . TRBD1 TRBV6-5 TGTGCCAGCAGGGACACAGGGGGCGAGACCCAGTACTTC CASRDTGGETQYF
TRBJ2-2 . . TRBV27 TGTGCCAGCAGGGCAGAGGGAGTAATTGGCGGGGAGCTGTTTTTT CASRAEGVIGGELFF